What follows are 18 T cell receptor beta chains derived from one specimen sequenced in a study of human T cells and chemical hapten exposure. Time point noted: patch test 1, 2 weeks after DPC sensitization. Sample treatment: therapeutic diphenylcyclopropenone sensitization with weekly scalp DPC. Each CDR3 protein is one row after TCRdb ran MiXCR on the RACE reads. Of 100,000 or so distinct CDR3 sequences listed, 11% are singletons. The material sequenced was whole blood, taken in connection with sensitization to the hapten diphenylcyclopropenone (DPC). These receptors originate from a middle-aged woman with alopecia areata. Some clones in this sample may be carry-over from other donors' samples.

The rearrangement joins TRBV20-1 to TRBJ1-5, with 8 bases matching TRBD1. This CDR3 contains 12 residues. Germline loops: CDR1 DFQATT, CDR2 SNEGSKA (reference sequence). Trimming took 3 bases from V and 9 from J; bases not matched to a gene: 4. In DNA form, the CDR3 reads TGCAGTGCTAGCGGACAGGGTTTGCCCCAGCATTTT. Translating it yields CSASGQGLPQHF.

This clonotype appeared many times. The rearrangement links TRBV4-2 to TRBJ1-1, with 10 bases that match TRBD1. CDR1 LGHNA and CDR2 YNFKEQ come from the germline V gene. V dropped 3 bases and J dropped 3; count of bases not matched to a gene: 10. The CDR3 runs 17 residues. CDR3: CASSQGTGAGPDTEAFF. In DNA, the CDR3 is TGTGCCAGCAGCCAGGGGACAGGGGCCGGACCTGACACTGAAGCTTTCTTT.

CDR3 sequence: CASSLAPQGYNEQFF. The DNA for the CDR3 is TGTGCCAGCAGCTTAGCCCCACAGGGCTACAATGAGCAGTTCTTC. This chain links TRBV7-8 with TRBJ2-1; D may be TRBD1 (6 bases). This CDR3 contains 15 residues. V lost 0 bases and J lost 3, with 9 bases in between. Germline V lookup: CDR1 SGHVS, CDR2 FQNEAQ.

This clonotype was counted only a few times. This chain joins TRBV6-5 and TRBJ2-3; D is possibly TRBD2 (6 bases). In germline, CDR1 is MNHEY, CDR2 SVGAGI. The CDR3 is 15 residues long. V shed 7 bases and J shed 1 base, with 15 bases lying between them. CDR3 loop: CASTPGDFGTDTQYF. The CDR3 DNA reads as TGTGCCAGCACCCCGGGGGACTTCGGCACAGATACGCAGTATTTT.

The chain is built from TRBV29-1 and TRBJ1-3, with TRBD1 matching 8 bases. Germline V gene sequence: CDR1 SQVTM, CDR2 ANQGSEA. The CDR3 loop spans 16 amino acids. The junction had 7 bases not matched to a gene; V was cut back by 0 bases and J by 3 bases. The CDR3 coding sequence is TGCAGCGTTGAAGACCCCAGGACAGGGCGTGGAAACACCATATATTTT. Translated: CSVEDPRTGRGNTIYF. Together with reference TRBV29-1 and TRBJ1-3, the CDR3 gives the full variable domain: SAVISQKPSRDICQRGTSLTIQCQVDSQVTMMFWYRQQPGQSLTLIATANQGSEATYESGFVIDKFPISRPNLTFSTLTVSNMSPEDSSIYLCSVEDPRTGRGNTIYFGEGSWLTVV.

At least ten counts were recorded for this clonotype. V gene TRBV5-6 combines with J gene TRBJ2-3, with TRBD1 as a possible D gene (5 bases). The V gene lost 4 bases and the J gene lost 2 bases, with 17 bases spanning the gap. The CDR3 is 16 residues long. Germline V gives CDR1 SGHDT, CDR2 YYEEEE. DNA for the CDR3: TGTGCCAGCAGCCCCATCGGTGGGGCCTACACAGATACGCAGTATTTT. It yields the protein CASSPIGGAYTDTQYF.

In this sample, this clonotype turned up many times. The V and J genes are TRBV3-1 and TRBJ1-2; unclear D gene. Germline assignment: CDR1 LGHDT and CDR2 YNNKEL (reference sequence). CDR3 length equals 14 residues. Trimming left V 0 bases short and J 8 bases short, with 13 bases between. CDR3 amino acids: CASSQDTGYYGYTF. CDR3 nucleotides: TGTGCCAGCAGCCAAGATACTGGGTATTACGGCTACACCTTC.

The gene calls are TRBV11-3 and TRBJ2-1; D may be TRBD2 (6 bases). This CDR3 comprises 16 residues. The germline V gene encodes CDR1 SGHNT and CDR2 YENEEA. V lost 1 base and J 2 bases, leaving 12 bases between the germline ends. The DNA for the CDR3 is TGTGCCAGCAGCTTAGTCGGGGGAGGTACCTACAATGAGCAGTTCTTC. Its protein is CASSLVGGGTYNEQFF.

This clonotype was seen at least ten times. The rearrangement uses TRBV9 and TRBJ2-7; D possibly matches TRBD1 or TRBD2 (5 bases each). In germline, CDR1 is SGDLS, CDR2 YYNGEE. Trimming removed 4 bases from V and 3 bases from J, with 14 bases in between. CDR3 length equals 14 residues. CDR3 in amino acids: CASSPGTALYEQYF. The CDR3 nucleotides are TGTGCCAGCAGCCCCGGGACGGCCCTCTACGAGCAGTACTTC.

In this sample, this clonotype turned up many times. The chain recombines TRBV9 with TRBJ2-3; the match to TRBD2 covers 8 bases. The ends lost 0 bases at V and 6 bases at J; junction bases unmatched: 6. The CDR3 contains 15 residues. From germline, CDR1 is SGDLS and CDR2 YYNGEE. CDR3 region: CASSVEERERDTQYF. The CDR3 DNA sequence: TGTGCCAGCAGCGTAGAGGAGCGGGAGAGGGATACGCAGTATTTT.

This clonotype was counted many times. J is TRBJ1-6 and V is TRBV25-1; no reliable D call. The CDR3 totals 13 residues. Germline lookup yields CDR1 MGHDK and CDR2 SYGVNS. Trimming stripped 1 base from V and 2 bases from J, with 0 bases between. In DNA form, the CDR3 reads TGTGCCAGCAGTGAATCCTATAATTCACCCCTCCACTTT. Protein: CASSESYNSPLHF.

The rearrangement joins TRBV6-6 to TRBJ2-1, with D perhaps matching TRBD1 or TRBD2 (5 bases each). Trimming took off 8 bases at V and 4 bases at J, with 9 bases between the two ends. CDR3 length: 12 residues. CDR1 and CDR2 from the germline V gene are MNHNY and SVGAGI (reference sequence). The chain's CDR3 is CASRDRYNEQFF. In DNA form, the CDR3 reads TGTGCCAGCCGGGACCGATACAATGAGCAGTTCTTC.

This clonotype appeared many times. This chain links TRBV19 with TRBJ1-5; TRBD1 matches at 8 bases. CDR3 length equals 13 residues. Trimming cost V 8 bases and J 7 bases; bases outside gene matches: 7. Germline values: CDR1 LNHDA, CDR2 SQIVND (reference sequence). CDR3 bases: TGTGCCAGTTCCGACAGGGGAAAACAGCCCCAGCATTTT. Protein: CASSDRGKQPQHF.

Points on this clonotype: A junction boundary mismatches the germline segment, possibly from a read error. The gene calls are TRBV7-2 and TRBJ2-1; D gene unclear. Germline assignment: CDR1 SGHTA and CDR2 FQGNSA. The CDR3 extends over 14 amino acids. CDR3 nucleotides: TGTGGCAGCAGGTTTAGTCAACTCCTCGATGAGCAGTTCTTC. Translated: CGSRFSQLLDEQFF.

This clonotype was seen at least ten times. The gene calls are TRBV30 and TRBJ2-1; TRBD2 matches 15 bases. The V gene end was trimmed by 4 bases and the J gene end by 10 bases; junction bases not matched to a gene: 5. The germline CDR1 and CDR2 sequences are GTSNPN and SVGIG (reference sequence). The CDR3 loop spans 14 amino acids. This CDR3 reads CAWTGLAGGGEQFF. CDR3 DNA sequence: TGTGCCTGGACGGGACTAGCGGGAGGCGGCGAGCAGTTCTTC.

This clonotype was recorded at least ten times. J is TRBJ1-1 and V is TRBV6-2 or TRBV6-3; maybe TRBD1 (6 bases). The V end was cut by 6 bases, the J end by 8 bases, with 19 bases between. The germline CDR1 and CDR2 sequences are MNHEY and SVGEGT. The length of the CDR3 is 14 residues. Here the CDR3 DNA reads TGTGCCAGCAGAATCACAGGGACGGGGACCGAAGCTTTCTTT. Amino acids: CASRITGTGTEAFF.

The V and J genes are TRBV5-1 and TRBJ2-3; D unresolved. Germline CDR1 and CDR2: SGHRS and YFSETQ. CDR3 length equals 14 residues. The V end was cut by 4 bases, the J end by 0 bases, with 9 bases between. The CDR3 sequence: CASSPSASTDTQYF. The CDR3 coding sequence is TGCGCCAGCAGCCCCTCAGCTAGCACAGATACGCAGTATTTT.

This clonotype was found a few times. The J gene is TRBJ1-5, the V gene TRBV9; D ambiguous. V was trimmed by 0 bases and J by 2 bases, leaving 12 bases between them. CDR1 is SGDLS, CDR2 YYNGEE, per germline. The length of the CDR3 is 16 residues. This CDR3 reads CASSVDGSPGNQPQHF. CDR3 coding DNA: TGTGCCAGCAGCGTAGATGGATCCCCGGGCAATCAGCCCCAGCATTTT.